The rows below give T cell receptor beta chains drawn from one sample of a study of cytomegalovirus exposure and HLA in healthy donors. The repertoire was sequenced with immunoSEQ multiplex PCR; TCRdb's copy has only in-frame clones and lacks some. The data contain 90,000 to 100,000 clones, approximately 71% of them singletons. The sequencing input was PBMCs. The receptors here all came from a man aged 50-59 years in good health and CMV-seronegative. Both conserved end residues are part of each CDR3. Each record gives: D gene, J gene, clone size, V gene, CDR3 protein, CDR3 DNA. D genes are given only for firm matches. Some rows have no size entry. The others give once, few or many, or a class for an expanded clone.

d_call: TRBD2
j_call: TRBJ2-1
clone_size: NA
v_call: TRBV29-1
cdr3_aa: CSVLGLAGENEQFF
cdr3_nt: TGCAGCGTTCTCGGACTAGCGGGAGAAAATGAGCAGTTCTTC

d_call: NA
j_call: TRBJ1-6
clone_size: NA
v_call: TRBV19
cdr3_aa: CASSRRGLTRSPLHF
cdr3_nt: TGTGCCAGTAGCAGAAGGGGCTTAACGCGCTCACCCCTCCACTTT

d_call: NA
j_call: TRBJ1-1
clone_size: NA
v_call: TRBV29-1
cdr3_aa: CSVNGRRGRTEAFF
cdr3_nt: TGCAGCGTCAACGGTCGGAGGGGACGCACTGAAGCTTTCTTT

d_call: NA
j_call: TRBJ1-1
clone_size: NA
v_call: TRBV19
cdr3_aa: CASQDNMNTEAFF
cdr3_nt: TGTGCCAGTCAGGACAACATGAACACTGAAGCTTTCTTT

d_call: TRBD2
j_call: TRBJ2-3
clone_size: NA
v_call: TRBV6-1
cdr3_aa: CASSVRVRWTSGRALDTQYF
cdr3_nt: TGTGCCAGCAGTGTCAGGGTGCGGTGGACTAGCGGGAGGGCTCTTGATACGCAGTATTTT

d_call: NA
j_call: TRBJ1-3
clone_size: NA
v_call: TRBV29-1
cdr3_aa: CSALQGSGNTIYF
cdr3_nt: TGCAGCGCCCTACAGGGCTCAGGAAACACCATATATTTT

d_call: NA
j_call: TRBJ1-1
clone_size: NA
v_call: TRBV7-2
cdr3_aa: CASSLGGENTEAFF
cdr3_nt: TGTGCCAGCAGCTTGGGAGGGGAGAACACTGAAGCTTTCTTT

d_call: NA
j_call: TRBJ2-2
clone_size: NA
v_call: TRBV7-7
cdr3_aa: CASSLAPTNTGELFF
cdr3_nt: TGTGCTAGCAGCTTAGCCCCCACGAACACCGGGGAGCTGTTTTTT

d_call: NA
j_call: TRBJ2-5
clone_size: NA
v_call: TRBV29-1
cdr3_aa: CSVERDPQETQYF
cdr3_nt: TGCAGCGTTGAGAGAGATCCCCAAGAGACCCAGTACTTC

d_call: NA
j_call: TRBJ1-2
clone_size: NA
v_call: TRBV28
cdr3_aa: CASRPSDRGGYTF
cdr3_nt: TGTGCCAGCAGACCTTCCGACAGAGGAGGCTACACCTTC

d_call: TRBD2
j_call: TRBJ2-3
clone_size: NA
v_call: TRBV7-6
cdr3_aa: CASSLFSGVYGTDTQYF
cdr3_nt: TGTGCCAGCAGCTTATTTAGCGGGGTCTACGGCACAGATACGCAGTATTTT

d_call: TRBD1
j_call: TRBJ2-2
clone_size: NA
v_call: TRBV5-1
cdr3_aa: CASSPGQGTGELFF
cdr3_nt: TGCGCCAGCAGCCCGGGACAGGGGACCGGGGAGCTGTTTTTT

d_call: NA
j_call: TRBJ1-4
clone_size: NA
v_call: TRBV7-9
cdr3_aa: CASSRGGPREKLFF
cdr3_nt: TGTGCCAGCAGCCGTGGGGGCCCTAGGGAAAAACTGTTTTTT

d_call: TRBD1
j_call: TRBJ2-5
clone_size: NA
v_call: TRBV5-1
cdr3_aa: CASSSLKLTGGGEQETQYF
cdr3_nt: TGCGCCAGCAGCTCCCTAAAGCTCACAGGGGGCGGAGAACAAGAGACCCAGTACTTC

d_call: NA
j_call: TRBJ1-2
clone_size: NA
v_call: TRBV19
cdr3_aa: CASSIRAGDGYTF
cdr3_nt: TGTGCCAGTAGTATCCGCGCAGGGGACGGCTACACCTTC

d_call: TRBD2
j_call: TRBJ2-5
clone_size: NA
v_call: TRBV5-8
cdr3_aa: CASSLSGVETQYF
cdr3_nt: TGTGCCAGCAGCTTAAGCGGGGTAGAGACCCAGTACTTC

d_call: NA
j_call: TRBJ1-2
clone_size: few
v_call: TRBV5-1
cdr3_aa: CASSLQANYGYTF
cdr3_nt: TGCGCCAGCAGCCTACAGGCTAACTATGGCTACACCTTC

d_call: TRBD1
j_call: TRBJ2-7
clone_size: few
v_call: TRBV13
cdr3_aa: CASTHRGSSYEQYF
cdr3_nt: TGTGCCAGCACCCACAGGGGGTCGTCCTACGAGCAGTACTTC